This TCR beta chain is from a study of blood T cell repertoires in COVID-19. V gave up 5 bases and J gave up 6 bases; unmatched junction bases: 10. Germline V gene lookup returns CDR1 SGHTA and CDR2 FQGNSA. The CDR3 runs 15 residues. TCRdb's copy holds only in-frame clones and misses some; the assay was immunoSEQ multiplex PCR. The sample comprises 250,000 or so clones, more than 70% of which are singletons, and around 0.91% rests with the top ten. The sequenced material came from peripheral blood. This receptor was obtained from a woman aged 40 to 50 who had recovered from COVID-19. The chain uses TRBV7-2 and TRBJ2-7; TRBD1 agrees at 10 bases. CDR3 sequence (DNA): TGTGCCAGCAGCCCGGGGGGGACAGGGGCGGGCGAGCAGTACTTC. Translation gives CASSPGGTGAGEQYF.